Shown below are 15 T cell receptor beta chains from a single sample sequenced in a study of siplizumab effects on memory and regulatory T cells. This table comes from immunoSEQ multiplex PCR, and its TCRdb copy is limited to in-frame clones, with some not included. The sample has some 96,000 clones, about 94% seen once. Material for sequencing was non-Treg CD4+ T cells sorted from blood. These receptors all stem from a human donor in good health.

The chain carries TRBV5-1 and TRBJ1-1; the D is unclear. The CDR3 contains 12 residues. The germline V and J ends were trimmed by 4 bases and 5 bases, with 9 bases remaining between them. Looked up from germline, CDR1 is SGHRS and CDR2 is YFSETQ. CDR3 DNA: TGCGCCAGCAGCGTGCGGGGTACTGAAGCTTTCTTT. This sequence encodes CASSVRGTEAFF.

The gene calls are TRBV27 and TRBJ2-3; 12 positions agree with TRBD2. V shed 5 bases, J shed 3 bases, and the junction held 6 bases outside the gene matches. Germline assignment: CDR1 MNHEY and CDR2 SMNVEV (reference sequence). The CDR3 extends over 16 amino acids. Written as DNA, the CDR3 is TGTGCCAGCAGTACCCGACTAGCGGGAGCAACAGATACGCAGTATTTT. Amino acid sequence: CASSTRLAGATDTQYF.

J is TRBJ1-3 and V is TRBV6-1; D ambiguous. Germline lookup yields CDR1 MNHNS and CDR2 SASEGT. CDR3 length: 14 amino acids. V shed 9 bases and J shed 8 bases, with 20 bases lying between them. In DNA form, the CDR3 reads TGTGCCAGTCAGGAGAGAAGTGGAAAGCACACCATATATTTT. Amino acids: CASQERSGKHTIYF.

The chain joins TRBV7-2 to TRBJ2-1; TRBD2 matches 10 bases. V trimming: 6 bases; J trimming: 6 bases; junction bases outside the gene matches: 17. The CDR3 loop spans 18 amino acids. Germline-derived CDR1 and CDR2 are SGHTA and FQGNSA. The CDR3 loop reads CASSFKSSSGSGGNEQFF. CDR3 bases: TGTGCCAGCAGTTTCAAAAGTTCTAGCGGGAGTGGAGGCAATGAGCAGTTCTTC.

This clone was detected once. The chain joins TRBV14 to TRBJ2-3; the D gene is possibly TRBD2 (5 bases). Germline CDR1 reads SGHDN; CDR2 reads FVKESK. The V end was cut by 2 bases, the J end by 8 bases, with 11 bases between. This CDR3 region has 13 residues. CDR3 residues: CASSQFPEGTQYF. For the CDR3, the DNA is TGTGCCAGCAGCCAATTTCCCGAGGGTACGCAGTATTTT.

The chain links TRBV18 to TRBJ2-1; perhaps TRBD2 as D (5 bases). Germline CDR1 KGHSH, CDR2 LQKENI. The length of the CDR3 is 14 residues. Trimming left V 3 bases short and J 5 bases short, with 11 bases between. CDR3 nucleotide sequence: TGTGCCAGCTCACCCCGGCTAGCAGACAATGAGCAGTTCTTC. This codes for CASSPRLADNEQFF. The whole variable domain, remainder taken from reference TRBV18 and TRBJ2-1, is NAGVMQNPRHLVRRRGQEARLRCSPMKGHSHVYWYRQLPEEGLKFMVYLQKENIIDESGMPKERFSAEFPKEGPSILRIQQVVRGDSAAYFCASSPRLADNEQFFGPGTRLTVL.

This rearrangement joins TRBV6-1 to TRBJ1-1, with no clear D. The germline gives CDR1 MNHNS, CDR2 SASEGT. The CDR3 has 10 amino acids. V was pared by 4 bases and J by 4 bases, with 1 base between. The CDR3 loop reads CASSVTEAFF. The CDR3 nucleotides read TGTGCCAGCAGTGTCACTGAAGCTTTCTTT.

This chain joins TRBV6-1 and TRBJ1-4, with D possibly being TRBD1 (5 bases). The CDR3 covers 13 residues. Germline CDR1 MNHNS, CDR2 SASEGT. Between the trimmed V and J ends, which lost 7 bases and 2 bases, there was a span of 8 bases. The DNA for the CDR3 is TGTGCCAGCACAGGGTGGACTAATGAAAAACTGTTTTTT. This codes for CASTGWTNEKLFF.

V is TRBV27 and J is TRBJ1-1, with 9 nucleotides matching TRBD1. V lost 0 bases, J lost 4 bases, and 3 bases stayed unmatched. Germline lookup yields CDR1 MNHEY and CDR2 SMNVEV (reference sequence). The CDR3 is 15 amino acids. The CDR3 coding sequence is TGTGCCAGCAGTTTATCGGACAGGGGTATCACTGAAGCTTTCTTT. The encoded protein is CASSLSDRGITEAFF.

This clone was seen a single time. This chain connects TRBV19 to TRBJ1-3; tentatively, D is TRBD1 (5 bases). The CDR3 is made up of 20 amino acids. Trimming cost V 2 bases and J 0 bases, with 23 bases left between them. Germline assignment: CDR1 LNHDA and CDR2 SQIVND (reference sequence). Here the CDR3 reads CASSIRPVRRGASSGNTIYF. The CDR3 DNA follows: TGTGCCAGTAGTATACGGCCTGTGCGTCGAGGGGCCTCCTCTGGAAACACCATATATTTT.

The chain uses TRBV27 and TRBJ1-1; TRBD1 matches 8 bases. CDR3 length: 14 residues. The germline CDR1 and CDR2 sequences are MNHEY and SMNVEV (reference sequence). J was trimmed by 2 bases and V by 7 bases; bases with no gene match: 6. The CDR3, as DNA: TGTGCCAGCAACCGACAGGGGCCTAACACTGAAGCTTTCTTT. Translating gives CASNRQGPNTEAFF.

The chain employs TRBV5-6 and TRBJ2-4; TRBD2 might be the D (5 bases). V lost 0 bases and J 0 bases, leaving 10 bases between the germline ends. This CDR3 contains 16 residues. Germline loops: CDR1 SGHDT, CDR2 YYEEEE. CDR3 amino acids: CASSLGGLVAKNIQYF. CDR3 sequence (DNA): TGTGCCAGCAGCTTGGGAGGGCTTGTAGCCAAAAACATTCAGTACTTC.

This sequence joins TRBV2 and TRBJ2-4, with 7 bases identical to TRBD1. Germline values: CDR1 SNHLY, CDR2 FYNNEI. V shed 4 bases, J shed 0 bases, and the junction held 15 bases outside the gene matches. The CDR3 runs to 19 residues. The CDR3 reads CASSANTHPGQKAKNIQYF. CDR3 DNA sequence: TGTGCCAGCAGTGCCAATACCCACCCGGGACAGAAAGCCAAAAACATTCAGTACTTC.

The chain carries TRBV7-2 and TRBJ2-5; D possibly uses TRBD1 or TRBD2 (5 bases each). The CDR3 length is 11 residues. The V gene's germline CDR1 is SGHTA and CDR2 FQGNSA. V lost 8 bases and J 7 bases, leaving 11 bases between the germline ends. The CDR3 loop reads CASGTGGTQYF. In DNA, the CDR3 is TGTGCCAGCGGCACTGGGGGGACCCAGTACTTC.

The chain carries TRBV7-9 and TRBJ2-1, with TRBD2 matching 9 bases. Per germline, CDR1 SEHNR and CDR2 FQNEAQ (reference sequence). J gave up 8 bases and V 0 bases, and 2 bases lay outside the gene matches. CDR3 length: 14 amino acids. The CDR3: CASSLAGTSHEQFF. The DNA of the CDR3 is TGTGCCAGCAGCTTAGCCGGGACTAGCCATGAGCAGTTCTTC.